This passage covers 9 T cell receptor beta chains from one sample sequenced in a study of regulatory T cells in long-lasting Graves disease. Time point indicated: newly diagnosed GD, antithyroid drugs for less than 3 months. PBMC RNA served as the TCR library source. Arm-PCR of CDR3 regions and iRepertoire HTBI primers were used to build TCR beta libraries. TCRdb reprocessed the multiplex PCR reads via MiXCR and lists one record per CDR3 protein. Of 350,000 to 450,000 distinct CDR3 sequences listed, around 16% were seen once; the top ten hold about 8%. The same data also contributed to another study, on T cells in Graves' hyperthyroidism and ophthalmopathy.

This material consisted of peripheral blood mononuclear cells (PBMCs), taken at new diagnosis, from a patient treated with antithyroid drugs. The source is a woman aged 40 to 50 with Graves disease.

In this sample, this clonotype turned up a few times. This chain connects TRBV19 to TRBJ2-1, with 14 bases identical to TRBD2. The V segment lost 9 bases and the J segment 6 bases; nucleotides outside the gene matches: 4. Germline loops: CDR1 LNHDA, CDR2 SQIVND (reference sequence). The CDR3 has 14 residues. The CDR3 DNA reads TGTGCCAGCCGACTAGCGGGAGGGCGCAATGAGCAGTTCTTC. It is translated as CASRLAGGRNEQFF.

This clonotype was seen ten or more times. The rearrangement uses TRBV6-5 and TRBJ1-5; D may be TRBD1 (6 bases). V dropped 0 bases and J dropped 1 base, with 7 bases sitting between them. The CDR3 length is 15 residues. Germline V lookup: CDR1 MNHEY, CDR2 SVGAGI. This CDR3 reads CASSYSQGSNQPQHF. CDR3 in DNA: TGTGCCAGCAGTTACTCCCAGGGGAGCAATCAGCCCCAGCATTTT.

With regard to this clonotype: One base away lies a much larger clone, so this may be a sequencing read error. V gene TRBV20-1 combines with J gene TRBJ2-1, with 9 bases aligning to TRBD2. This CDR3 has 15 amino acids. CDR1 and CDR2 (germline): DFQATT, SNEGSKA (reference sequence). This CDR3 reads CSARVPGLAVNERFF. CDR3 nucleotide sequence: TGCAGTGCTAGAGTCCCGGGACTAGCTGTAAATGAGCGGTTCTTC.

This clonotype has a count of ten or more. The chain uses TRBV18 and TRBJ1-5; TRBD1 agrees at 7 bases. CDR3 length equals 13 residues. Germline-derived CDR1 and CDR2 are KGHSH and LQKENI. V dropped 6 bases and J dropped 5; count of bases not matched to a gene: 4. CDR3 residues: CASSSGGDQPQHF. The CDR3 DNA reads as TGTGCCAGCTCCTCAGGGGGAGATCAGCCCCAGCATTTT.

This clonotype was seen at least ten times. The chain couples TRBV6-1 to TRBJ2-3; D gene uncertain. CDR1 is MNHNS, CDR2 SASEGT, per germline. The CDR3 has 15 amino acids. Trimming removed 5 bases at V and 3 bases at J, with 15 bases between. The CDR3 bases are TGTGCCAGCAGTCGACGAGGCTGGAGTACAGATACGCAGTATTTT. It is translated as CASSRRGWSTDTQYF.

This clonotype was counted ten times or more. This chain links TRBV27 with TRBJ2-1; D uncertain. Germline V gene data show CDR1 as MNHEY and CDR2 as SMNVEV (reference sequence). Trimming cost V 7 bases and J 3 bases, with 10 bases left between them. There are 13 residues in the CDR3. CDR3 nucleotide sequence: TGTGCCAGCACCGGTTCCCTCTACAATGAGCAGTTCTTC. Protein product: CASTGSLYNEQFF.

This clonotype was detected only a few times. Possible read error: a much larger clone is one base away. The rearrangement links TRBV27 to TRBJ2-1, with 9 bases aligning to TRBD2. The CDR3 loop spans 15 amino acids. Germline assignment: CDR1 MNHEY and CDR2 SMNVEV (reference sequence). CDR3 in amino acids: CVSSPWTSEANEQFF. Written as DNA, the CDR3 is TGTGTCAGCAGTCCTTGGACTAGCGAAGCCAATGAGCAGTTCTTC.

Ten or more counts support this clonotype. The gene calls are TRBV6-1 and TRBJ2-7; D not resolved. This CDR3 is 14 amino acids long. From germline, CDR1 is MNHNS and CDR2 SASEGT. Trimming cost V 6 bases and J 0 bases, with 12 bases left between them. The CDR3 is CASSTYSSSYEQYF. CDR3 DNA sequence: TGTGCCAGCAGCACCTACAGTAGCTCCTACGAGCAGTACTTC.

Concerning this clonotype itself: Given a much more abundant clone one base away, this may be a read error. This chain connects TRBV7-2 to TRBJ2-4; D not resolved. Trimming stripped 3 bases from V and 13 bases from J, with 19 bases between. The CDR3 is 14 amino acids. Germline CDR1 reads SGHTA; CDR2 reads FQGNSA. The CDR3 region has the DNA TGTGCCAGCAGCTTGGGTAGCTCGAGTACTGAGCAGTACTTC. Translated, it gives CASSLGSSSTEQYF. The entire variable domain, with the rest obtained from reference TRBV7-2 and TRBJ2-4, is as follows: GAGVSQSPSNKVTEKGKDVELRCDPISGHTALYWYRQSLGQGLEFLIYFQGNSAPDKSGLPSDRFSAERTGGSVSTLTIQRTQQEDSAVYLCASSLGSSSTEQYFGAGTRLSVL.